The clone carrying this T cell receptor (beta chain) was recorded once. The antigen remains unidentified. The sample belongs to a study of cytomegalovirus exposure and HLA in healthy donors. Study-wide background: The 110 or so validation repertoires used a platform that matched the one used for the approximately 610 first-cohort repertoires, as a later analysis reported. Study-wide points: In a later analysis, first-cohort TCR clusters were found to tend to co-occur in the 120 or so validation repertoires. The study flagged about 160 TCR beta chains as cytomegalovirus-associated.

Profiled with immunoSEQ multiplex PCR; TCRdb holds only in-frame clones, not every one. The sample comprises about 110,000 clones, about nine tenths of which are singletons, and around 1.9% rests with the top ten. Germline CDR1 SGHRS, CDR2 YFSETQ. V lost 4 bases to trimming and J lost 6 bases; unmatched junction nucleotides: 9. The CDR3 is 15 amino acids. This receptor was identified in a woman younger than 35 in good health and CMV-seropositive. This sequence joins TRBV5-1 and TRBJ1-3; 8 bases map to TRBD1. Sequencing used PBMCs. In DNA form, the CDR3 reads TGCGCCAGCAGCGCCTCAGGGGGCGCAGAAAACACCATATATTTT. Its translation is CASSASGGAENTIYF.